The present entry profiles one T cell receptor (beta chain) with its context. The sample belongs to a study of T cells expressing NK-cell markers. Each CDR3 protein gets one entry in TCRdb, which reprocessed the 5' RACE reads and gives no DNA. The specimen's table records around 470,000 distinct CDR3 sequences. This CDR3 spans 14 amino acids. The germline gives CDR1 MNHEY, CDR2 SVGEGT. Sequencing used blood T cells: a sorted CD56 or NKG2C T cell subset, CD4+ or CD8+ T cells, or bulk PBMC T cells (not recorded which). The TCR originated in a woman aged 45-59 years in good health. The V and J genes are TRBV6-2 or TRBV6-3 and TRBJ2-5. The CDR3: CASGPRKTREAQYF.